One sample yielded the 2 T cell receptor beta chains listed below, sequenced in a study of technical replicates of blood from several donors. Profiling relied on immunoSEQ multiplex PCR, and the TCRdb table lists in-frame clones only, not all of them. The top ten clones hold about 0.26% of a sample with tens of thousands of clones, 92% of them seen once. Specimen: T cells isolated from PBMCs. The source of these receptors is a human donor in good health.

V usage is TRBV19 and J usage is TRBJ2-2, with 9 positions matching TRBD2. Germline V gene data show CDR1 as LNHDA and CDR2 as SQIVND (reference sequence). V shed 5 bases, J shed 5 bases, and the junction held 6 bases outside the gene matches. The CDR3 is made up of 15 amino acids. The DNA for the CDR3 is TGTGCCAGTAGTCCCCTGCTAGCGGGGACCGGGGAGCTGTTTTTT. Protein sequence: CASSPLLAGTGELFF.

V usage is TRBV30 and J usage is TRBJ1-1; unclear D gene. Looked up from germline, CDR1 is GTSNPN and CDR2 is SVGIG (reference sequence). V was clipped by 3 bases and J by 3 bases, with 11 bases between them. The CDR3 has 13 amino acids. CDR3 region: CAWRGEGYTEAFF. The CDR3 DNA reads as TGTGCCTGGAGAGGCGAGGGCTACACTGAAGCTTTCTTT.